One and the same sample provided the 8 T cell receptor beta chains below, sequenced in a study of T-cell reconstitution after alpha-beta-depleted transplantation in children. The library targeted TCRbeta and was prepared with unique molecular identifiers. TCRdb fed the PCR reads into MiXCR, producing one record per CDR3 protein. The repertoire has approximately 27,000 distinct CDR3 sequences, 15% to 20% of them found once; the top ten carry less than 45%. The input for sequencing was PBMCs, mostly from graft donor cells, taken 60 days after TCRalphabeta/CD19-depleted stem cell transplant. These receptors came from a male patient between 2 and 10 years old who had a stem cell transplant for acute lymphoblastic leukemia, so the T cells may come from the graft donor.

The V call is TRBV20-1, the J call TRBJ1-5; D is ambiguous. The length of the CDR3 is 12 residues. Germline-derived CDR1 and CDR2 are DFQATT and SNEGSKA (reference sequence). Between the trimmed V and J ends, which lost 2 bases and 4 bases, there was a span of 6 bases. This CDR3 reads CSARTGNQPQHF. The CDR3, as DNA: TGCAGTGCTAGAACCGGGAATCAGCCCCAGCATTTT.

This clonotype was counted at least ten times. The gene calls are TRBV10-3 and TRBJ2-3; perhaps TRBD2 as D (6 bases). The ends were cut back, 6 bases at V and 0 bases at J, with 16 bases in the middle. Germline assignment: CDR1 ENHRY and CDR2 SYGVKD. The CDR3 sequence is 16 residues long. In DNA, the CDR3 is TGTGCCATCAGCGCCTTATGGGGAGGTAGCACAGATACGCAGTATTTT. Encoded protein: CAISALWGGSTDTQYF.

This clonotype was observed many times. The chain combines TRBV18 with TRBJ2-7; D gene unclear. The CDR3 length is 14 residues. V was cut by 6 bases and J by 2 bases, with 14 bases left in between. Germline CDR1 reads KGHSH; CDR2 reads LQKENI. DNA of the CDR3: TGTGCCAGCTCTTCCGCTCGTCGGACCTACGAGCAGTACTTC. Encoded protein: CASSSARRTYEQYF.

Many counts were recorded for this clonotype. The rearrangement joins TRBV20-1 to TRBJ2-7; TRBD2 matches 7 bases. Germline trimming cut 1 base from V and 3 bases from J; bases unmatched to any gene: 3. The CDR3 is 13 amino acids. CDR1 and CDR2 from the germline V gene are DFQATT and SNEGSKA (reference sequence). CDR3: CSARGRGIYEQYF. Here the CDR3 DNA reads TGCAGTGCTAGAGGGCGGGGGATCTACGAGCAGTACTTC.

This clonotype appeared many times. This chain connects TRBV6-2 or TRBV6-3 to TRBJ1-5; the match to TRBD1 covers 10 bases. Germline CDR1 MNHEY, CDR2 SVGEGT. The ends lost 6 bases at V and 7 bases at J; junction bases unmatched: 6. This CDR3 comprises 14 residues. Here the CDR3 DNA reads TGTGCCAGCAGACCTCGGACAGGGGGACAGCCCCAGCATTTT. Protein product: CASRPRTGGQPQHF.

This clonotype was detected ten times or more. J is TRBJ1-1 and V is TRBV20-1; D might be TRBD1 (5 bases). Trimming took off 3 bases at V and 0 bases at J, with 8 bases between the two ends. Germline-derived CDR1 and CDR2 are DFQATT and SNEGSKA (reference sequence). CDR3 length: 13 residues. The CDR3 DNA reads as TGCAGTGCTAGGAGGGGATTGAACACTGAAGCTTTCTTT. It translates to CSARRGLNTEAFF.

This clonotype showed up just a few times. This sequence joins TRBV20-1 and TRBJ1-3; D uncertain. CDR1 and CDR2 (germline): DFQATT, SNEGSKA (reference sequence). This CDR3 region has 14 residues. The V and J ends lost 2 bases and 0 bases respectively, with 8 bases between them. The CDR3 sequence is CSARTSASGNTIYF. In DNA, the CDR3 is TGCAGTGCTAGAACCAGCGCCTCTGGAAACACCATATATTTT.

This chain joins TRBV2 and TRBJ1-5, with 7 bases lining up with TRBD1. Germline assignment: CDR1 SNHLY and CDR2 FYNNEI. The CDR3 is 14 amino acids. Trimming took 6 bases from V and 4 from J; bases not matched to a gene: 6. For the CDR3, the DNA is TGTGCCAGCAGGATTAAACAGGGGAATCAGCCCCAGCATTTT. Its protein is CASRIKQGNQPQHF.